Here is one TCR beta chain with its context. This record comes from a study of blood T cell repertoires in COVID-19. Study overall: Acute-phase and convalescent COVID-19 samples originated in the United States, Italy and Spain. Sources were T cells, B-cell-depleted T cells, or PBMCs; the material itself was cDNA or gDNA.

V lost 5 bases and J 5 bases, leaving 15 bases between the germline ends. The length of the CDR3 is 14 residues. CDR1 and CDR2 from the germline V gene are LNHDA and SQIVND (reference sequence). Under the authors' procedure: Scientists estimated how many nucleated cells there were by amplifying reference gene primers. Measured with immunoSEQ multiplex PCR; TCRdb has only the in-frame clones, and not every one. V, J and clone size reflect that table, while D and trimming were determined from the DNA. In the table there are approximately 160,000 clones, around 85% of which are singletons. This chain joins TRBV19 and TRBJ2-5; D gene ambiguous. The material sequenced was peripheral blood. The TCR comes from a man aged 55 to 70 who had recovered from COVID-19. The CDR3 DNA is TGTGCCAGTAGTCTCCCAGGTTCTCTCGAGACCCAGTACTTC. Translated: CASSLPGSLETQYF.